These 30 T cell receptor beta chains were all obtained from the same sample, sequenced in a study of regulatory T cells in long-lasting Graves disease. Assembly of TCR beta libraries relied on iRepertoire HTBI primers together with Arm-PCR of CDR3 regions. TCRdb itself ran the multiplex PCR reads through MiXCR, one entry per CDR3 protein. The profile covers about 540,000 distinct CDR3 sequences, with roughly 13% appearing a single time and roughly 10% taken by the ten largest. Noted time point: newly diagnosed GD, antithyroid drugs for less than 3 months. TCR sequences were obtained from RNA taken from PBMCs. The same data also contributed to another study, on T cells in Graves' hyperthyroidism and ophthalmopathy.

Here the sequenced sample was peripheral blood mononuclear cells (PBMCs), taken at new diagnosis, from a patient treated with antithyroid drugs. The receptors come from a man aged 25 to 40 with Graves disease.

This clonotype was observed at least ten times. The chain combines TRBV12-3 or TRBV12-4 with TRBJ2-7; D uncertain. V lost 3 bases and J lost 2, with 8 bases in between. The CDR3 has 13 residues. For the CDR3, the DNA is TGTGCCAGCAGTTTTGGGGTAACCTACGAGCAGTACTTC. It encodes CASSFGVTYEQYF.

There are many counts of this clonotype. This sequence joins TRBV6-2 or TRBV6-3 and TRBJ1-5; 9 positions agree with TRBD1. CDR1 MNHEY and CDR2 SVGEGT come from the germline V gene. The V segment lost 6 bases and the J segment 5 bases; nucleotides outside the gene matches: 8. The CDR3 covers 15 residues. The CDR3 protein is CASRTTGGRYQPQHF. As DNA, the CDR3 is TGTGCCAGCAGAACGACAGGGGGTCGGTATCAGCCCCAGCATTTT.

The table lists this clonotype with many counts. The germline gene is not matched at one end of the junction; a read error may be the cause. The rearrangement links TRBV5-1 to TRBJ2-1, with TRBD2 identical over 7 bases. Per germline, CDR1 SGHRS and CDR2 YFSETQ. The CDR3 is 12 residues long. The CDR3 DNA follows: TGTGCCAGCAGCTCGGGAGGAAATGAGCAGTTCTTC. It translates to CASSSGGNEQFF.

Only a few counts were recorded for this clonotype. V gene TRBV7-8 combines with J gene TRBJ1-2; 9 nucleotides match TRBD1. This CDR3 is 16 amino acids long. V shed 1 base and J 0 bases; nucleotides not matched to a gene: 3. Germline CDR1 is SGHVS and CDR2 is FQNEAQ. Here the CDR3 reads CASSLVGQGANYGYTF. In DNA form, the CDR3 reads TGTGCCAGCAGCTTAGTGGGACAGGGAGCTAACTATGGCTACACCTTC.

This clonotype was seen at least ten times. V and J are TRBV6-5 and TRBJ1-1; 7 bases map to TRBD1. Germline CDR1 and CDR2: MNHEY and SVGAGI. The CDR3 covers 17 residues. V shed 6 bases, J shed 0 bases, and the junction held 13 bases outside the gene matches. CDR3 sequence (DNA): TGTGCCAGCAGGTACCCTCGACAGGGAGGTGTGAACACTGAAGCTTTCTTT. Protein product: CASRYPRQGGVNTEAFF.

This clonotype was recorded at least ten times. The V gene is TRBV29-1, the J gene TRBJ2-5, with D possibly being TRBD1 (7 bases). V was cut by 0 bases and J by 7 bases, with 9 bases left in between. Germline loops: CDR1 SQVTM, CDR2 ANQGSEA. The CDR3 contains 12 residues. Here the CDR3 DNA reads TGCAGCGTTGAAGATCAGGGGGGGACCCAGTACTTC. Translation gives CSVEDQGGTQYF.

The sample holds a few counts of this clonotype. A single base separates this from a much larger clone, so it may be a read error. This chain uses TRBV9 with TRBJ1-2; 7 bases are shared with TRBD1. CDR1 is SGDLS and CDR2 is YYNGEE in the germline V gene. After removal of 4 bases from V and 4 bases from J, the junction contained 4 bases not matched to a gene. The CDR3 loop spans 13 amino acids. The CDR3 bases are TGTGCCAGCAGCAAAGACAGGGTCTATGGCTACACCTTC. Protein product: CASSKDRVYGYTF.

This clonotype occurred many times. The chain employs TRBV5-1 and TRBJ2-3; no reliable D call. The germline gives CDR1 SGHRS, CDR2 YFSETQ. This CDR3 comprises 13 residues. V shed 0 bases and J shed 4 bases, with 6 bases lying between them. The CDR3 protein is CASSLAVPDTQYF. As DNA, the CDR3 is TGCGCCAGCAGCTTGGCGGTACCAGATACGCAGTATTTT.

V and J are TRBV30 and TRBJ1-2; D call uncertain. Per the germline V gene, CDR1 is GTSNPN and CDR2 is SVGIG (reference sequence). CDR3 size: 13 residues. With 0 bases removed from V and 8 bases from J, the gap between germline ends came to 13 bases. CDR3 nucleotide sequence: TGTGCCTGGAGTGTAGTTTTTCGGCGAGGCTACACCTTC. It yields the protein CAWSVVFRRGYTF.

The chain is built from TRBV30 and TRBJ1-2, with D maybe TRBD1 (6 bases). Germline V CDR1 and CDR2: GTSNPN, SVGIG (reference sequence). The CDR3 covers 13 residues. V was cut by 5 bases and J by 0 bases, with 10 bases left in between. CDR3 sequence reads: CAWRTAANYGYTF. The CDR3 DNA reads as TGTGCCTGGCGGACAGCCGCTAACTATGGCTACACCTTC. The complete variable domain, with remaining parts taken from reference TRBV30 and TRBJ1-2, reads SQTIHQWPATLVQPVGSPLSLECTVEGTSNPNLYWYRQAAGRGLQLLFYSVGIGQISSEVPQNLSASRPQDRQFILSSKKLLLSDSGFYLCAWRTAANYGYTFGSGTRLTVV.

This clonotype was observed many times. The chain is built from TRBV30 and TRBJ2-2; perhaps TRBD1 as D (5 bases). The CDR3 sequence is 13 residues long. The ends were cut back, 0 bases at V and 5 bases at J, with 7 bases in the middle. Germline CDR1 is GTSNPN and CDR2 is SVGIG (reference sequence). The CDR3 sequence is CAWSVQATGELFF. The CDR3 DNA is TGTGCCTGGAGTGTACAGGCAACCGGGGAGCTGTTTTTT.

This clonotype was observed at least ten times. The chain joins TRBV27 to TRBJ2-7; TRBD2 aligns across 8 bases. The CDR3 sequence is 13 residues long. Germline V gene data show CDR1 as MNHEY and CDR2 as SMNVEV (reference sequence). J gave up 4 bases and V 6 bases, and 5 bases lay outside the gene matches. CDR3 loop: CASRKREMYEQYF. DNA of the CDR3: TGTGCCAGCAGAAAGCGGGAGATGTACGAGCAGTACTTC.

The chain recombines TRBV4-1 with TRBJ2-7; D gene uncertain. Germline CDR1 is MGHRA and CDR2 is YSYEKL. This CDR3 has 15 residues. Trimming cost V 3 bases and J 5 bases, with 17 bases left between them. The CDR3 reads CASSHIGRIEDEQYF. CDR3 sequence (DNA): TGCGCCAGCAGCCATATAGGACGGATCGAGGACGAGCAGTACTTC.

V usage is TRBV5-1 and J usage is TRBJ2-5; D uncertain. V lost 0 bases to trimming and J lost 2 bases, with 8 bases between them. Per the germline V gene, CDR1 is SGHRS and CDR2 is YFSETQ. The CDR3 consists of 14 residues. CDR3 DNA: TGCGCCAGCAGCTTGGGACTCCTACAAGAGACCCAGTACTTC. Residues: CASSLGLLQETQYF.

This clonotype was seen repeatedly, ten times or more. The rearrangement joins TRBV30 to TRBJ2-1; no definite D call. This CDR3 comprises 12 residues. The V end was cut by 3 bases, the J end by 8 bases, with 11 bases between. From germline, CDR1 is GTSNPN and CDR2 SVGIG (reference sequence). In nucleotides, the CDR3 is TGTGCCTGGAGCCTAACCGGCTATGAGCAGTTCTTC. Translating gives CAWSLTGYEQFF. The full variable domain, rest sourced from reference TRBV30 and TRBJ2-1, is SQTIHQWPATLVQPVGSPLSLECTVEGTSNPNLYWYRQAAGRGLQLLFYSVGIGQISSEVPQNLSASRPQDRQFILSSKKLLLSDSGFYLCAWSLTGYEQFFGPGTRLTVL.

This clonotype has a handful of counts. J is TRBJ2-2 and V is TRBV5-6; 8 nucleotides match TRBD2. Germline CDR1 and CDR2: SGHDT and YYEEEE. This CDR3 comprises 16 residues. The V segment lost 4 bases and the J segment 1 base; nucleotides outside the gene matches: 6. The DNA of the CDR3 is TGTGCCAGCAGCCTCGGGGGACTAGGGAACACCGGGGAGCTGTTTTTT. Encoded protein: CASSLGGLGNTGELFF.

This clonotype was seen at least ten times. The V gene is TRBV30, the J gene TRBJ2-7, with TRBD1 matching 10 bases. The CDR3 length is 13 residues. The V gene end was trimmed by 4 bases and the J gene end by 6 bases; junction bases not matched to a gene: 6. CDR1 and CDR2 (germline): GTSNPN, SVGIG (reference sequence). DNA for the CDR3: TGTGCCTGGAACTGGGACAGGGGAGGCGAGCAGTACTTC. Amino acids: CAWNWDRGGEQYF.

This clonotype was seen ten or more times. The genes are TRBV5-1 and TRBJ2-1; perhaps TRBD2 as D (5 bases). With 2 bases removed from V and 4 bases from J, the gap between germline ends came to 13 bases. Germline V gives CDR1 SGHRS, CDR2 YFSETQ. The CDR3 has 15 residues. DNA of the CDR3: TGCGCCAGCAGCTTTGGAGGAAATAGGTACAATGAGCAGTTCTTC. It yields the protein CASSFGGNRYNEQFF.

This clonotype was detected many times. V and J are TRBV12-3 or TRBV12-4 and TRBJ2-7; D not certain. CDR3 length: 16 amino acids. V lost 3 bases, J lost 2 bases, and 17 bases lay in between. For the CDR3, the DNA is TGTGCCAGCAGTTTTGGGCCAGGAGCTATTGCCTACGAGCAGTACTTC. Translation: CASSFGPGAIAYEQYF.

Many counts were recorded for this clonotype. The chain couples TRBV20-1 to TRBJ1-6, with 10 bases identical to TRBD1. The CDR3 runs to 15 residues. Germline CDR1 reads DFQATT; CDR2 reads SNEGSKA (reference sequence). After removal of 5 bases from V and 4 bases from J, the junction contained 5 bases not matched to a gene. The CDR3 loop is CSAPTGGRYNSPLHF. The CDR3 DNA follows: TGCAGTGCTCCGACAGGGGGCCGATATAATTCACCCCTCCACTTT.

There are many counts of this clonotype. The chain employs TRBV6-2 or TRBV6-3 and TRBJ2-1; 9 bases agree with TRBD2. CDR1 is MNHEY and CDR2 is SVGEGT in the germline V gene. The CDR3 has 15 residues. J lost 3 bases, V lost 2 bases, and 2 bases had no gene match. CDR3 residues: CASSYGTSSYNEQFF. For the CDR3, the DNA is TGTGCCAGCAGTTACGGGACTAGCAGCTACAATGAGCAGTTCTTC.

Only a few counts were recorded for this clonotype. A much larger clone differs by one base, so this may be a read error. This chain links TRBV2 with TRBJ2-3; the match to TRBD2 covers 11 bases. J lost 8 bases, V lost 9 bases, and 10 bases had no gene match. The CDR3 runs to 14 residues. Germline V gives CDR1 SNHLY, CDR2 FYNNEI. The CDR3 DNA reads as TGTGCCAGGCTCCTAGCGGGAGGATCGGGTACGCAGTATTTT. This sequence encodes CARLLAGGSGTQYF.

The table lists this clonotype with a few counts. This chain links TRBV11-2 with TRBJ2-7; D may be TRBD1 or TRBD2 (5 bases each). V lost 3 bases and J 7 bases, leaving 19 bases between the germline ends. The CDR3 runs to 15 residues. From germline, CDR1 is SGHAT and CDR2 FQNNGV. The CDR3: CASSFDRDQWGEQYF. As DNA, the CDR3 is TGTGCCAGCAGCTTTGACCGGGACCAATGGGGGGAGCAGTACTTC.

V is TRBV11-2 and J is TRBJ2-7, with TRBD1 as a possible D gene (5 bases). Germline CDR1 is SGHAT and CDR2 is FQNNGV. Trimming removed 3 bases at V and 9 bases at J, with 21 bases between. This CDR3 spans 15 amino acids. The CDR3 loop is CASSLDTAAGSLQYF. CDR3 bases: TGTGCCAGCAGCTTGGACACCGCGGCAGGTTCGTTGCAGTACTTC.

This clonotype has a count of ten or more. The chain links TRBV7-9 to TRBJ2-3; D is uncertain. Germline CDR1 reads SEHNR; CDR2 reads FQNEAQ (reference sequence). The CDR3 consists of 14 residues. V gave up 0 bases and J gave up 5 bases, with 9 bases separating them. In DNA, the CDR3 is TGTGCCAGCAGCTTAGCGAATGCAGGAGATACGCAGTATTTT. Encoded protein: CASSLANAGDTQYF.

The sample holds many counts of this clonotype. V is TRBV24-1 and J is TRBJ2-1, with 8 bases that match TRBD2. This CDR3 has 17 residues. Germline CDR1 reads KGHDR; CDR2 reads SFDVKD. The junction had 14 bases not matched to a gene; V was cut back by 9 bases and J by 2 bases. The CDR3 here is CATPQEGAGGTYNEQFF. CDR3 nucleotide sequence: TGTGCCACCCCACAGGAAGGCGCGGGAGGAACCTACAATGAGCAGTTCTTC.

This clonotype occurred many times. Sequence at one end of the junction differs from germline and may be a read error. CDR3 bases: TGTGCCAGCAGTGCGACGAGGAACACTGAAGCTTTCTTT. It yields the protein CASSATRNTEAFF. The chain carries TRBV5-1 and TRBJ1-1; unclear D gene. The CDR3 covers 13 residues. Germline V lookup: CDR1 SGHRS, CDR2 YFSETQ.

In its sample, this clonotype was seen many times. The V gene is TRBV25-1, the J gene TRBJ2-7; TRBD1 aligns across 8 bases. Germline V gives CDR1 MGHDK, CDR2 SYGVNS. CDR3 size: 18 residues. V shed 4 bases and J 7 bases; nucleotides not matched to a gene: 21. CDR3 DNA sequence: TGTGCCAGCAGTGCATCCCTTCCAGGACAGGGTGCCTACTGGGAGCAGTACTTC. It translates to CASSASLPGQGAYWEQYF.

The sample holds a few counts of this clonotype. This chain uses TRBV20-1 with TRBJ2-1; D is possibly TRBD2 (6 bases). CDR1 DFQATT and CDR2 SNEGSKA come from the germline V gene (reference sequence). This CDR3 spans 15 amino acids. Trimming removed 0 bases at V and 8 bases at J, with 17 bases between. In nucleotides, the CDR3 is TGCAGTGCTAGAGAGACTAGGCGAAACTGGGATGAGCAGTTCTTC. This gives the protein CSARETRRNWDEQFF.

This clonotype was seen ten or more times. The rearrangement joins TRBV7-9 to TRBJ2-1; the D gene is possibly TRBD2 (6 bases). The V end was cut by 5 bases, the J end by 4 bases, with 9 bases between. CDR3 length equals 13 residues. Germline-derived CDR1 and CDR2 are SEHNR and FQNEAQ (reference sequence). The CDR3: CASSTGLYNEQFF. CDR3 DNA sequence: TGTGCCAGCAGCACGGGACTGTACAATGAGCAGTTCTTC.